This TCR beta chain appears in the sequencing data of a study of PD-1 blockade in classical Hodgkin lymphoma. Overall study findings and caveats: Diversity similar to that of newly diagnosed patients was seen at baseline in complete responders. Researchers reported that CD4+ TCR diversity, though not CD8+, rose significantly by C4D1. What caused the repertoire differences, perhaps disease activity or prior therapy, remains undefined.

Sequencing was performed with immunoSEQ multiplex PCR; in TCRdb, only in-frame clones are kept and a portion is missing. Of 25,000 to 30,000 clones in the sample, about 88% were seen once. The CDR3 covers 14 residues. Per germline, CDR1 MNHEY and CDR2 SVGAGI. Deletions cut 6 bases from V and 0 bases from J, with 12 bases between. Notes on this clone: What it binds is unknown.

Time point described: cycle 4 day 1 (C4D1), after less than seven weeks of nivolumab. Each and every patient relapsed after autologous stem cell transplantation, and patients got differing brentuximab vedotin exposure. Researchers used magnetic negative selection to pull out pure CD4+ T cells from thawed PBMCs. Patients reached a best response of complete response, partial response or progressive disease. This specimen was CD4+ T cells from blood, taken before the fourth cycle of nivolumab. The rearrangement links TRBV6-5 to TRBJ2-7; D perhaps matches TRBD2 (5 bases). The sequence derives from a human donor with classical Hodgkin lymphoma. Here the CDR3 reads CASSHRGSSYEQYF. CDR3 nucleotides: TGTGCCAGCAGCCACAGAGGGAGCTCCTACGAGCAGTACTTC.